The 23 T cell receptor beta chains given below trace back to one sample, sequenced in a study of metastatic and nonmetastatic thyroid tumors. Through MiXCR, TCRdb re-clonotyped the PCR reads. The sample carries about 31,000 clones, roughly 18% recorded once. Nobody among the patients had been given any treatment before thyroid surgery. What was sequenced was blood. The source is a female donor with papillary thyroid cancer or a benign thyroid nodule (not recorded which). Some clones in this sample may be carry-over from other donors' samples.

This sequence joins TRBV5-1 and TRBJ1-2; tentatively, D is TRBD1 (6 bases). Germline V gives CDR1 SGHRS, CDR2 YFSETQ. Trimming stripped 0 bases from V and 9 bases from J, with 18 bases between. The CDR3 runs 15 residues. The CDR3 protein is CASSLERLGAQSYTF. Here the CDR3 DNA reads TGCGCCAGCAGCTTGGAGCGATTGGGGGCGCAGAGCTACACCTTC.

At least ten counts were recorded for this clone. The V and J genes are TRBV5-4 and TRBJ2-1, with 9 bases fitting TRBD2. Germline V gives CDR1 SGHNT, CDR2 YYREEE (reference sequence). V was clipped by 1 base and J by 5 bases; unmatched bases: 4. This CDR3 is built from 15 residues. CDR3 DNA sequence: TGTGCCAGCAGCTTGCGACTAGCGGAAAACAATGAGCAGTTCTTC. This translates into CASSLRLAENNEQFF. The full variable domain, completed using reference TRBV5-4 and TRBJ2-1, is ETGVTQSPTHLIKTRGQQVTLRCSSQSGHNTVSWYQQALGQGPQFIFQYYREEENGRGNFPPRFSGLQFPNYSSELNVNALELDDSALYLCASSLRLAENNEQFFGPGTRLTVL.

This clone was seen only a few times. The V call is TRBV12-3 or TRBV12-4, the J call TRBJ2-3; 14 bases are a match to TRBD2. CDR3 length: 17 amino acids. V shed 4 bases, J shed 4 bases, and the junction held 7 bases outside the gene matches. The CDR3 region has the DNA TGTGCCAGCAGTTCCGGGACTAGCGGGGGAAGGTCAGATACGCAGTATTTT. Protein product: CASSSGTSGGRSDTQYF.

The chain combines TRBV20-1 with TRBJ2-5, with 7 nucleotides matching TRBD1. The V gene end was trimmed by 2 bases and the J gene end by 4 bases; junction bases not matched to a gene: 4. The CDR3 loop spans 13 amino acids. From germline, CDR1 is DFQATT and CDR2 SNEGSKA (reference sequence). The CDR3 loop reads CSARFRDRETQYF. CDR3 sequence (DNA): TGCAGTGCTAGATTCCGGGACAGAGAGACCCAGTACTTC.

This clone was detected ten times or more. V is TRBV5-1 and J is TRBJ2-1; 15 nucleotides align to TRBD2. This CDR3 is built from 15 residues. The junction had 4 bases not matched to a gene; V was cut back by 0 bases and J by 12 bases. Germline V gene lookup returns CDR1 SGHRS and CDR2 YFSETQ. The CDR3 region is CASSLGGLAGGPQFF. CDR3 nucleotide sequence: TGCGCCAGCAGCTTGGGAGGACTAGCGGGAGGGCCGCAGTTCTTC.

This clone came up many times. V is TRBV5-1 and J is TRBJ2-5; 12 bases match TRBD1. V dropped 4 bases and J dropped 6; count of bases not matched to a gene: 10. CDR1 is SGHRS and CDR2 is YFSETQ in the germline V gene. This CDR3 has 16 residues. The CDR3 DNA reads TGCGCCAGCAGCCCCCGCGGGACAGGGGGCGGGAAGACCCAGTACTTC. Protein sequence: CASSPRGTGGGKTQYF.

This clone came up many times. J is TRBJ2-5 and V is TRBV2; maybe TRBD1 (6 bases). Germline V lookup: CDR1 SNHLY, CDR2 FYNNEI. Deletions cut 3 bases from V and 2 bases from J, with 10 bases between. The CDR3 length is 14 residues. The CDR3: CASSDLGQQETQYF. CDR3 DNA sequence: TGTGCCAGCAGTGATCTCGGACAGCAAGAGACCCAGTACTTC.

This clone was seen at least ten times. The rearrangement uses TRBV18 and TRBJ1-5; 7 bases are a match to TRBD1. J was trimmed by 3 bases and V by 5 bases; bases with no gene match: 4. Looked up from germline, CDR1 is KGHSH and CDR2 is LQKENI. The CDR3 length is 14 residues. The CDR3 protein is CASSEGQVNQPQHF. The CDR3 DNA follows: TGTGCCAGCTCAGAAGGACAGGTCAATCAGCCCCAGCATTTT.

This clone was seen at least ten times. This rearrangement joins TRBV7-9 to TRBJ1-5; D is unclear. The V gene's germline CDR1 is SEHNR and CDR2 FQNEAQ (reference sequence). V was cut by 3 bases and J by 8 bases, with 14 bases left in between. CDR3 length: 14 amino acids. CDR3 loop: CASSLQDEGKPQHF. The CDR3 DNA reads TGTGCCAGCAGCTTGCAAGATGAGGGAAAGCCCCAGCATTTT.

The CDR3 DNA sequence: TGTGCCAGCAGCCAAGAAGCGACAATCGGAACCCAGTACTTC. Protein sequence: CASSQEATIGTQYF. V gene TRBV3-1 combines with J gene TRBJ2-5; D is undetermined. V gave up 0 bases and J gave up 8 bases, with 13 bases separating them. Per germline, CDR1 LGHDT and CDR2 YNNKEL (reference sequence). This CDR3 has 14 residues.

CDR3 DNA: TGCAGTGCTATGACCGGGGGAGGGGGAGTTGGCAATCAGCCCCAGCATTTT. Its translation: CSAMTGGGGVGNQPQHF. The V and J genes are TRBV20-1 and TRBJ1-5, with D perhaps TRBD1 (6 bases). The CDR3 covers 17 residues. Trimming shortened V by 4 bases and J by 2 bases, and 21 bases separated the two germline ends. From germline, CDR1 is DFQATT and CDR2 SNEGSKA (reference sequence).

V is TRBV11-2 and J is TRBJ2-5, with D hard to call. This CDR3 is built from 13 residues. The germline V gene encodes CDR1 SGHAT and CDR2 FQNNGV. Trimming took off 5 bases at V and 7 bases at J, with 14 bases between the two ends. The CDR3 DNA reads TGTGCCAGCAGCCGGGCTAATTCTGGGACCCAGTACTTC. It yields the protein CASSRANSGTQYF.

This clone has a count of ten or more. This chain links TRBV5-6 with TRBJ2-1, with D tentatively TRBD1 or TRBD2 (5 bases each). Trimming pared 4 bases from V and 3 bases from J, leaving 23 bases between. This CDR3 spans 18 amino acids. From germline, CDR1 is SGHDT and CDR2 YYEEEE. The CDR3 bases are TGTGCCAGCAGCCCCATTGCTAGTGAGGGGTCCAACTACAATGAGCAGTTCTTC. It is translated as CASSPIASEGSNYNEQFF.

There are many counts of this clone. This chain connects TRBV3-1 to TRBJ1-2; tentatively, D is TRBD1 (5 bases). The CDR3 consists of 13 residues. Trimming removed 6 bases at V and 7 bases at J, with 15 bases between. Germline CDR1 is LGHDT and CDR2 is YNNKEL (reference sequence). The CDR3 spells CASSRGVEGGYTF. The DNA of the CDR3 is TGTGCCAGCAGTCGAGGGGTGGAGGGTGGCTACACCTTC.

In its sample, this clone was seen many times. The V gene is TRBV20-1, the J gene TRBJ2-7, with TRBD2 identical over 9 bases. This CDR3 contains 14 residues. Trimming removed 6 bases from V and 4 bases from J; junction bases left unmatched: 10. Germline lookup yields CDR1 DFQATT and CDR2 SNEGSKA (reference sequence). The CDR3 sequence: CSAHRIAGAYEQYF. The CDR3 region has the DNA TGCAGTGCCCATAGAATAGCGGGGGCTTACGAGCAGTACTTC.

CDR3 DNA sequence: TGTGCCAGCAGTGAGCGAGAGGGGGACACTGAAGCTTTCTTT. Its translation is CASSEREGDTEAFF. The chain employs TRBV2 and TRBJ1-1; maybe TRBD1 (6 bases). V was clipped by 3 bases and J by 3 bases, with 11 bases between them. The length of the CDR3 is 14 residues. Germline V gene data show CDR1 as SNHLY and CDR2 as FYNNEI.

This clone has a count of ten or more. The chain is built from TRBV11-2 and TRBJ1-2; 7 bases fit TRBD1. The CDR3 runs to 14 residues. Germline V gene sequence: CDR1 SGHAT, CDR2 FQNNGV. J was trimmed by 4 bases and V by 0 bases; bases with no gene match: 2. CDR3 residues: CASSLDRTGYGYTF. CDR3 nucleotides: TGTGCCAGCAGCTTAGACCGGACAGGCTATGGCTACACCTTC.

In this sample, this clone is medium-sized. V is TRBV6-1 and J is TRBJ2-7, with D possibly matching TRBD2 (6 bases). The CDR3 spans 14 residues. With 0 bases removed from V and 3 bases from J, the gap between germline ends came to 9 bases. Germline V gene lookup returns CDR1 MNHNS and CDR2 SASEGT. Here the CDR3 DNA reads TGTGCCAGCAGTGAAGCGTGGGGGGACTACGAGCAGTACTTC. Its translation: CASSEAWGDYEQYF.

The rearrangement uses TRBV6-1 and TRBJ1-1; D gene uncertain. V gave up 6 bases and J gave up 4 bases, with 15 bases separating them. CDR1 is MNHNS, CDR2 SASEGT, per germline. The CDR3 spans 14 residues. The CDR3 coding sequence is TGTGCCAGCAGCCACGGAGGCGGCGGCACTGAAGCTTTCTTT. Translation: CASSHGGGGTEAFF.

The chain couples TRBV4-1 to TRBJ1-5; D possibly corresponds to TRBD1 (5 bases). V was trimmed by 1 base and J by 6 bases, leaving 19 bases between them. The CDR3 spans 17 residues. CDR1 and CDR2 (germline): MGHRA, YSYEKL. The CDR3 sequence is CASSQGSVGGSGQPQHF. For the CDR3, the DNA is TGCGCCAGCAGCCAAGGGTCTGTCGGGGGATCCGGTCAGCCCCAGCATTTT.

This clone has at least ten counts. The gene calls are TRBV7-2 and TRBJ2-3; D gene ambiguous. Germline V gene lookup returns CDR1 SGHTA and CDR2 FQGNSA. The CDR3 contains 13 residues. V was trimmed by 1 base and J by 3 bases, leaving 5 bases between them. The CDR3 sequence: CASSLEATDTQYF. CDR3 DNA sequence: TGTGCCAGCAGCTTAGAAGCTACAGATACGCAGTATTTT.

At least ten counts were recorded for this clone. CDR3 sequence: CASSLPVGLAENEQFF. CDR3 bases: TGCGCCAGCAGCTTACCTGTTGGGCTAGCGGAGAATGAGCAGTTCTTC. The chain combines TRBV5-1 with TRBJ2-1, with 7 bases that match TRBD2. In germline, CDR1 is SGHRS, CDR2 YFSETQ. The CDR3 extends over 16 amino acids. With 2 bases clipped from V and 7 bases from J, the junction kept 12 bases outside the gene matches. The full variable domain, rest sourced from reference TRBV5-1 and TRBJ2-1, is KAGVTQTPRYLIKTRGQQVTLSCSPISGHRSVSWYQQTPGQGLQFLFEYFSETQRNKGNFPGRFSGRQFSNSRSEMNVSTLELGDSALYLCASSLPVGLAENEQFFGPGTRLTVL.

This clone came up many times. The chain recombines TRBV30 with TRBJ1-1; 9 bases agree with TRBD1. The CDR3 has 15 amino acids. CDR1 is GTSNPN and CDR2 is SVGIG in the germline V gene (reference sequence). V trimming: 3 bases; J trimming: 6 bases; junction bases outside the gene matches: 11. Here the CDR3 DNA reads TGTGCCTGGAGCCAAGGGACAGGGAGGTTCGCTGAAGCTTTCTTT. Encoded protein: CAWSQGTGRFAEAFF.